These 7 T cell receptor beta chains came from one sample sequenced in a study of CD8 T cells in Susac syndrome. An amount of RNA that ranged from 0.5 to 1 ug was reverse transcribed with random hexamers. From the immunoSEQ multiplex PCR reads, TCRdb called clonotypes with MiXCR, one entry per CDR3 protein. The sample shows about 120,000 distinct CDR3 sequences, 85% to 95% of them seen only once. The sequenced sample was CD4+ T cells from PBMCs. These receptors all stem from a human donor in good health.

The V gene is TRBV19, the J gene TRBJ1-4; 8 nucleotides agree with TRBD1. The CDR3 contains 14 residues. The ends lost 10 bases at V and 3 bases at J; junction bases unmatched: 7. Looked up from germline, CDR1 is LNHDA and CDR2 is SQIVND (reference sequence). The CDR3 loop is CATRQGIANEKLFF. For the CDR3, the DNA is TGTGCCACCCGACAGGGGATAGCTAATGAAAAACTGTTTTTT.

J is TRBJ2-2 and V is TRBV29-1, with 8 bases aligning to TRBD1. The V gene's germline CDR1 is SQVTM and CDR2 ANQGSEA. The CDR3 spans 15 residues. V dropped 5 bases and J dropped 0; count of bases not matched to a gene: 5. The CDR3 loop reads CSVYRGFANTGELFF. The CDR3 nucleotides read TGCAGCGTTTACAGGGGGTTCGCGAACACCGGGGAGCTGTTTTTT.

This chain uses TRBV29-1 with TRBJ2-5; 9 positions agree with TRBD2. The CDR3 sequence is 13 residues long. The germline CDR1 and CDR2 sequences are SQVTM and ANQGSEA. Trimming removed 8 bases from V and 5 bases from J; junction bases left unmatched: 9. The CDR3 nucleotides read TGCAGCACCAGTAGCGGGAGATCGGAGACCCAGTACTTC. Translated, it gives CSTSSGRSETQYF.

This chain joins TRBV2 and TRBJ1-2; D is unclear. Germline assignment: CDR1 SNHLY and CDR2 FYNNEI. CDR3 size: 14 residues. V was clipped by 5 bases and J by 3 bases, with 13 bases between them. This CDR3 reads CASSQGGWDYGYTF. The DNA of the CDR3 is TGTGCCAGCAGTCAAGGAGGTTGGGACTATGGCTACACCTTC.

This clonotype has a single count. The chain uses TRBV6-6 and TRBJ2-7, with 10 bases fitting TRBD2. The CDR3 has 14 amino acids. Looked up from germline, CDR1 is MNHNY and CDR2 is SVGAGI (reference sequence). The V gene end was trimmed by 6 bases and the J gene end by 4 bases; junction bases not matched to a gene: 6. As DNA, the CDR3 is TGTGCCAGCAGGGAGAGCGGGAGGGGATACGAGCAGTACTTC. Its translation: CASRESGRGYEQYF.

The chain has TRBV30 and TRBJ2-5; 12 bases map to TRBD1. The CDR3 consists of 14 residues. Germline CDR1 reads GTSNPN; CDR2 reads SVGIG (reference sequence). Trimming removed 5 bases from V and 7 bases from J; junction bases left unmatched: 8. CDR3 nucleotides: TGTGCCTGGGCAACCGGGACAGGGGGCCGGACCCAGTACTTC. It codes for CAWATGTGGRTQYF.

The chain employs TRBV5-1 and TRBJ1-1, with D maybe TRBD1 (6 bases). Per germline, CDR1 SGHRS and CDR2 YFSETQ. The CDR3 length is 15 residues. Trimming stripped 3 bases from V and 3 bases from J, with 15 bases between. The DNA for the CDR3 is TGCGCCAGCAGCTACCCGGGGGGCGAGCACACTGAAGCTTTCTTT. Encoded protein: CASSYPGGEHTEAFF.